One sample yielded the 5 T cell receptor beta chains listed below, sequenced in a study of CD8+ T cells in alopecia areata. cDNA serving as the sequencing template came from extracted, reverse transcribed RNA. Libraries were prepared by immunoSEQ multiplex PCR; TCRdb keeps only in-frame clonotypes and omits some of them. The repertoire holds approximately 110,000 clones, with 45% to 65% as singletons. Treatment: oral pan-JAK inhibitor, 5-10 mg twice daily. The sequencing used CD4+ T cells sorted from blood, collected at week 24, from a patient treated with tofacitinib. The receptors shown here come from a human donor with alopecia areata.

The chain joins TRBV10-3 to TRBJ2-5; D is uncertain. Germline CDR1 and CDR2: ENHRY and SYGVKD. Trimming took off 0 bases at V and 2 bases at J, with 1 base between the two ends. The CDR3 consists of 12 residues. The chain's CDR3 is CAISESQETQYF. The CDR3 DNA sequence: TGTGCCATCAGTGAGTCGCAAGAGACCCAGTACTTC.

The CDR3 DNA follows: TGTGCCAGTAGGAGGGTGGGCAATCAGCCCCAGCATTTT. It codes for CASRRVGNQPQHF. The chain uses TRBV19 and TRBJ1-5; D ambiguous. V lost 6 bases and J lost 2, with 8 bases in between. The CDR3 length is 13 residues. Germline V gene lookup returns CDR1 LNHDA and CDR2 SQIVND (reference sequence).

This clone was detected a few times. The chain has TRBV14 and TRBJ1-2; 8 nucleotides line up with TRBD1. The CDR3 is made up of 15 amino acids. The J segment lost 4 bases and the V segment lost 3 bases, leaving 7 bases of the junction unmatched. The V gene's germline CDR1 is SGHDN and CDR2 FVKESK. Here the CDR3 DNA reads TGTGCCAGCAGCCAGACAGGGGCAGCGGGCTATGGCTACACCTTC. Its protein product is CASSQTGAAGYGYTF.

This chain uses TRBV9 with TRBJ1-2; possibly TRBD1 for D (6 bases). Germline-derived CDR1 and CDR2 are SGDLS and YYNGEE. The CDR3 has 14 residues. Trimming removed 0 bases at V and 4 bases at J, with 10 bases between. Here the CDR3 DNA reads TGTGCCAGCAGCGTAGGAGAAGGGGGCTATGGCTACACCTTC. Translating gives CASSVGEGGYGYTF.

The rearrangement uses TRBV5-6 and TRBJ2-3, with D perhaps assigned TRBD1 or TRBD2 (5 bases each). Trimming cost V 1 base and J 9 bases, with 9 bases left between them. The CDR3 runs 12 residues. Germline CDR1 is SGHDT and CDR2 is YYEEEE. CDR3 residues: CASSLLGTTQYF. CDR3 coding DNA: TGTGCCAGCAGCTTGTTGGGGACCACGCAGTATTTT.